These T cell receptor beta chains were read from a single sample in a study of long-term antiretroviral therapy in people with HIV. Repertoires were generated with immunoSEQ multiplex PCR, while TCRdb's copy carries only in-frame clones and drops some. The sample shows 20,000 to 30,000 clones, about 85% of them seen only once. This specimen consisted of unsorted PBMCs, obtained 1.9 years after starting antiretroviral therapy. The origin of the receptors is a woman aged 30 to 39 with HIV. Each CDR3 is given with its conserved first and last residue. Each record gives: J gene, V gene, clone size, D gene, CDR3 protein, CDR3 DNA. The D gene is left open where the match is weak. Size is omitted from some rows. Given values are once, few, many or a class for expanded clones.

J gene: TRBJ2-3; V gene: TRBV13; clone size: -; D gene: TRBD2; CDR3 protein: CASSLRGRGGHTDTQYF; CDR3 DNA: TGTGCCAGCAGCTTACGCGGGCGGGGGGGGCACACAGATACGCAGTATTTT
J gene: TRBJ1-6; V gene: TRBV27; clone size: -; D gene: TRBD1; CDR3 protein: CASSLFSPGDRHSPLHF; CDR3 DNA: TGTGCCAGCAGCCTTTTCTCACCCGGGGACAGACATTCACCCCTCCACTTT
J gene: TRBJ1-1; V gene: TRBV10-3; clone size: -; D gene: -; CDR3 protein: CAIQTDDAEAFF; CDR3 DNA: TGTGCCATCCAGACAGACGACGCTGAAGCTTTCTTT
J gene: TRBJ2-3; V gene: TRBV10-3; clone size: -; D gene: TRBD2; CDR3 protein: CAISASGGAFGTDTQYF; CDR3 DNA: TGTGCCATCAGTGCTAGCGGGGGGGCCTTTGGCACAGATACGCAGTATTTT
J gene: TRBJ2-2; V gene: TRBV5-8; clone size: -; D gene: -; CDR3 protein: CASSADLGGELFF; CDR3 DNA: TGTGCCAGCAGCGCGGACCTGGGCGGGGAGCTGTTTTTT
J gene: TRBJ2-3; V gene: TRBV18; clone size: -; D gene: -; CDR3 protein: CASSPHSTDTQYF; CDR3 DNA: TGTGCCAGCTCACCACACAGCACAGATACGCAGTATTTT
J gene: TRBJ1-2; V gene: TRBV18; clone size: -; D gene: -; CDR3 protein: CASSLDRNYGYTF; CDR3 DNA: TGTGCCAGCTCACTAGACAGGAACTATGGCTACACCTTC
J gene: TRBJ2-3; V gene: TRBV7-3; clone size: once; D gene: TRBD2; CDR3 protein: CASSLGGGNADTQYF; CDR3 DNA: TGTGCCAGCAGCTTAGGGGGGGGAAATGCAGATACGCAGTATTTT
J gene: TRBJ2-5; V gene: TRBV2; clone size: -; D gene: -; CDR3 protein: CASIRDGGAQETQYF; CDR3 DNA: TGTGCCAGCATTCGGGATGGGGGAGCACAAGAGACCCAGTACTTC
J gene: TRBJ2-2; V gene: TRBV5-6; clone size: -; D gene: -; CDR3 protein: CASSLGVGMNGELFF; CDR3 DNA: TGTGCCAGCAGCTTGGGGGTAGGGATGAACGGGGAGCTGTTTTTT
J gene: TRBJ2-1; V gene: TRBV5-1; clone size: -; D gene: -; CDR3 protein: CASSPSLNEQFF; CDR3 DNA: TGCGCCAGCAGCCCGAGCTTGAATGAGCAGTTCTTC
J gene: TRBJ2-5; V gene: TRBV2; clone size: -; D gene: TRBD2; CDR3 protein: CASSDGLAGGFDETQYF; CDR3 DNA: TGTGCCAGCAGCGACGGACTAGCGGGGGGCTTCGATGAGACCCAGTACTTC
J gene: TRBJ2-7; V gene: TRBV5-1; clone size: few; D gene: -; CDR3 protein: CASSSIGGRYEQYF; CDR3 DNA: TGCGCCAGCAGCTCAATAGGGGGTCGCTACGAGCAGTACTTC
J gene: TRBJ1-6; V gene: TRBV7-9; clone size: once; D gene: -; CDR3 protein: CASSFDKNNSPLHF; CDR3 DNA: TGTGCCAGCAGCTTCGACAAAAATAATTCACCCCTCCACTTT
J gene: TRBJ1-2; V gene: TRBV5-6; clone size: -; D gene: TRBD1; CDR3 protein: CASSLTGQGSRWDYGYTF; CDR3 DNA: TGTGCCAGCAGCTTGACAGGACAGGGTTCGCGGTGGGACTATGGCTACACCTTC
J gene: TRBJ1-6; V gene: TRBV2; clone size: -; D gene: TRBD1; CDR3 protein: CASRTGGAGSPLHF; CDR3 DNA: TGTGCCAGCAGGACAGGGGGCGCAGGTTCACCCCTCCACTTT
J gene: TRBJ1-1; V gene: TRBV10-3; clone size: -; D gene: -; CDR3 protein: CATRGPAMNTEAFF; CDR3 DNA: TGTGCCACCCGGGGTCCGGCAATGAACACTGAAGCTTTCTTT
J gene: TRBJ2-3; V gene: TRBV2; clone size: -; D gene: -; CDR3 protein: CASTQGTDTQYF; CDR3 DNA: TGTGCCAGCACCCAGGGGACAGATACGCAGTATTTT
J gene: TRBJ1-2; V gene: TRBV5-8; clone size: -; D gene: -; CDR3 protein: CASRGQTGQRNYGYTF; CDR3 DNA: TGTGCCAGCAGAGGACAGACCGGACAGAGGAACTATGGCTACACCTTC
J gene: TRBJ2-7; V gene: TRBV7-8; clone size: once; D gene: -; CDR3 protein: CASSPNREGHEQYF; CDR3 DNA: TGTGCCAGCAGCCCAAACCGAGAGGGTCACGAGCAGTACTTC